What follows are 20 T cell receptor beta chains derived from one specimen sequenced in a study of shared clonotypes between healthy human individuals (dated by TCRdb to between 2020 and 2021). The library came from the immunoSEQ multiplex PCR assay. Not all clones reach the TCRdb copy of this immuneACCESS table, which keeps in-frame sequences only. Checked studies attribute under half of the gap to unresolved V genes and leave the rest unexplained. The sample table records hundreds of thousands of clones; roughly 97% of these occur just once. The ten largest clones take up 0.057% of the sample. Material: naive CD4+ T cells sorted from blood. This sample's cell subset or site label indicates: CD45RA+ positively selected. Receptor source: a woman aged 25 to 39 in good health.

The chain uses TRBV5-1 and TRBJ2-1; 9 nucleotides align to TRBD2. V shed 0 bases and J 6 bases; nucleotides not matched to a gene: 4. Germline V CDR1 and CDR2: SGHRS, YFSETQ. The CDR3 is 15 residues long. CDR3 sequence reads: CASSLVAGAPNEQFF. The CDR3 DNA follows: TGCGCCAGCAGCTTGGTAGCGGGAGCTCCCAATGAGCAGTTCTTC.

The chain has TRBV30 and TRBJ2-7, with D uncertain. This CDR3 region has 14 residues. V lost 0 bases, J lost 2 bases, and 11 bases lay in between. From germline, CDR1 is GTSNPN and CDR2 SVGIG (reference sequence). The CDR3 loop reads CAWSVLRKAYEQYF. DNA for the CDR3: TGTGCCTGGAGTGTACTGAGAAAAGCCTACGAGCAGTACTTC. Full variable domain (outside the CDR3, taken from reference TRBV30 and TRBJ2-7): SQTIHQWPATLVQPVGSPLSLECTVEGTSNPNLYWYRQAAGRGLQLLFYSVGIGQISSEVPQNLSASRPQDRQFILSSKKLLLSDSGFYLCAWSVLRKAYEQYFGPGTRLTVT.

V and J are TRBV4-1 and TRBJ2-7, with a possible D match to TRBD1 (5 bases). CDR3 length equals 16 residues. The V gene lost 1 base and the J gene lost 4 bases, with 17 bases spanning the gap. Looked up from germline, CDR1 is MGHRA and CDR2 is YSYEKL. CDR3 nucleotide sequence: TGCGCCAGCAGCCAAGGCCCAACCGTAGGGGCGTACGAGCAGTACTTC. Translation: CASSQGPTVGAYEQYF.

CDR3 protein: CASSHLPSPKGGELFF. DNA for the CDR3: TGTGCCAGCAGCCATCTCCCTAGCCCTAAGGGCGGGGAGCTGTTTTTT. The rearrangement joins TRBV14 to TRBJ2-2, with TRBD2 as a possible D gene (5 bases). Per the germline V gene, CDR1 is SGHDN and CDR2 is FVKESK. With 3 bases removed from V and 7 bases from J, the gap between germline ends came to 18 bases. CDR3 length: 16 amino acids.

V gene TRBV5-6 combines with J gene TRBJ2-7, with TRBD1 matching over 9 bases. After removal of 4 bases from V and 4 bases from J, the junction contained 6 bases not matched to a gene. There are 14 residues in the CDR3. Germline loops: CDR1 SGHDT, CDR2 YYEEEE. CDR3 nucleotide sequence: TGTGCCAGCAGCAGAGGGACAGGGCGGTACGAGCAGTACTTC. Its protein is CASSRGTGRYEQYF.

The chain joins TRBV28 to TRBJ2-6; 7 positions match TRBD2. This CDR3 region has 16 residues. J lost 4 bases, V lost 2 bases, and 5 bases had no gene match. Germline V gene sequence: CDR1 MDHEN, CDR2 SYDVKM. The DNA of the CDR3 is TGTGCCAGCAGTTTAACCGGGGGACTAGGGGCCAACGTCCTGACTTTC. This codes for CASSLTGGLGANVLTF.

This chain connects TRBV5-4 to TRBJ1-2, with 7 bases aligning to TRBD1. The V and J ends lost 4 bases and 6 bases, in that order; junction bases with no gene match: 18. Germline CDR1 is SGHNT and CDR2 is YYREEE (reference sequence). The CDR3 covers 17 residues. The CDR3 region has the DNA TGTGCCAGCAGCCGTACCCACCCCGGGACAGTCAGCCATGGCTACACCTTC. Translating gives CASSRTHPGTVSHGYTF.

This chain uses TRBV6-4 with TRBJ2-3, with D uncertain. Germline values: CDR1 MRHNA, CDR2 SNTAGT. V was pared by 6 bases and J by 2 bases, with 12 bases between. The CDR3 length is 14 residues. CDR3: CASRHSIDTDTQYF. The CDR3 region has the DNA TGTGCCAGCAGACACTCAATTGACACAGATACGCAGTATTTT.

The chain employs TRBV25-1 and TRBJ2-3; D not resolved. Trimming took 5 bases from V and 0 from J, leaving 12 bases between them. CDR1 and CDR2 from the germline V gene are MGHDK and SYGVNS. The CDR3 consists of 15 residues. In DNA, the CDR3 is TGTGCCAGCAGTATCTCTCGGGCTAGCACAGATACGCAGTATTTT. Protein product: CASSISRASTDTQYF.

The V and J genes are TRBV2 and TRBJ2-7, with 12 bases aligning to TRBD2. V gave up 6 bases and J gave up 6 bases; unmatched junction bases: 6. The CDR3 length is 14 residues. Germline-derived CDR1 and CDR2 are SNHLY and FYNNEI. CDR3: CASSPTSGSAEQYF. In DNA, the CDR3 is TGTGCCAGCAGCCCGACTAGCGGGAGTGCCGAGCAGTACTTC. The full variable domain, with the rest looked up from reference TRBV2 and TRBJ2-7, is EPEVTQTPSHQVTQMGQEVILRCVPISNHLYFYWYRQILGQKVEFLVSFYNNEISEKSEIFDDQFSVERPDGSNFTLKIRSTKLEDSAMYFCASSPTSGSAEQYFGPGTRLTVT.

Only one count was recorded for this clone. This chain uses TRBV18 with TRBJ1-2; D is possibly TRBD1 (6 bases). V was cut by 3 bases and J by 4 bases, with 15 bases left in between. The CDR3 loop spans 15 amino acids. From germline, CDR1 is KGHSH and CDR2 LQKENI. The CDR3 DNA is TGTGCCAGCTCACCGCCGGGGGGCACAGGCTATGGCTACACCTTC. This translates into CASSPPGGTGYGYTF.

The V call is TRBV27, the J call TRBJ2-7, with 9 bases matching TRBD1. V gave up 7 bases and J gave up 3 bases; unmatched junction bases: 13. Germline assignment: CDR1 MNHEY and CDR2 SMNVEV (reference sequence). The CDR3 contains 16 residues. The CDR3 coding sequence is TGTGCCAGCACCAAAGTCGCGGGGACAGGGATCTACGAGCAGTACTTC. The encoded protein is CASTKVAGTGIYEQYF.

This rearrangement joins TRBV19 to TRBJ1-3; 7 positions agree with TRBD1. Germline CDR1 and CDR2: LNHDA and SQIVND (reference sequence). Trimming cost V 1 base and J 0 bases; bases outside gene matches: 3. The length of the CDR3 is 16 residues. CDR3 in amino acids: CASSIGGQNSGNTIYF. DNA of the CDR3: TGTGCCAGTAGTATAGGGGGACAGAACTCTGGAAACACCATATATTTT.

V usage is TRBV28 and J usage is TRBJ2-1; a weak D match, TRBD1 (6 bases). Between the trimmed V and J ends, which lost 2 bases and 10 bases, there was a span of 15 bases. The germline gives CDR1 MDHEN, CDR2 SYDVKM. The CDR3 loop spans 14 amino acids. CDR3 protein: CASSLTGSTGEQFF. The CDR3 DNA follows: TGTGCCAGCAGTTTAACAGGGTCGACGGGCGAGCAGTTCTTC. Combining the CDR3 with reference TRBV28 and TRBJ2-1 gives the whole variable domain DVKVTQSSRYLVKRTGEKVFLECVQDMDHENMFWYRQDPGLGLRLIYFSYDVKMKEKGDIPEGYSVSREKKERFSLILESASTNQTSMYLCASSLTGSTGEQFFGPGTRLTVL.

This rearrangement joins TRBV7-9 to TRBJ2-5; a weak D match, TRBD1 (5 bases). V dropped 4 bases and J dropped 1 base, with 10 bases sitting between them. The CDR3 is made up of 14 amino acids. The V gene's germline CDR1 is SEHNR and CDR2 FQNEAQ (reference sequence). The CDR3 here is CASSSRQSQETQYF. The CDR3 region has the DNA TGTGCCAGCAGCTCCCGACAGAGCCAAGAGACCCAGTACTTC.

The rearrangement joins TRBV2 to TRBJ1-5; D remains ambiguous. CDR1 is SNHLY and CDR2 is FYNNEI in the germline V gene. V was clipped by 3 bases and J by 3 bases, with 9 bases between them. This CDR3 comprises 14 residues. CDR3 loop: CASSESGDNQPQHF. Here the CDR3 DNA reads TGTGCCAGCAGTGAGAGCGGGGACAATCAGCCCCAGCATTTT.

The chain has TRBV25-1 and TRBJ2-2, with no clear D. CDR1 and CDR2 (germline): MGHDK, SYGVNS. Trimming pared 2 bases from V and 3 bases from J, leaving 13 bases between. The CDR3 is 16 residues long. CDR3 bases: TGTGCCAGCAGTGAACGGGCCGACGGGCACACCGGGGAGCTGTTTTTT. Translating it yields CASSERADGHTGELFF.

The CDR3 DNA reads as TGTGCCAGCAGTTTATGGGTTGAAGAGACCCAGTACTTC. It is translated as CASSLWVEETQYF. V usage is TRBV28 and J usage is TRBJ2-5; D remains ambiguous. The CDR3 extends over 13 amino acids. V shed 0 bases and J shed 3 bases, with 5 bases lying between them. In germline, CDR1 is MDHEN, CDR2 SYDVKM. The full variable domain, in which reference TRBV28 and TRBJ2-5 provide the parts outside the CDR3, is DVKVTQSSRYLVKRTGEKVFLECVQDMDHENMFWYRQDPGLGLRLIYFSYDVKMKEKGDIPEGYSVSREKKERFSLILESASTNQTSMYLCASSLWVEETQYFGPGTRLLVL.

The chain recombines TRBV4-1 with TRBJ2-7, with D maybe TRBD1 (5 bases). The CDR3 is made up of 15 amino acids. V lost 2 bases, J lost 2 bases, and 13 bases lay in between. From germline, CDR1 is MGHRA and CDR2 YSYEKL. CDR3 DNA: TGCGCCAGCAGCCAATCCAGACAGACACCCTACGAGCAGTACTTC. This translates into CASSQSRQTPYEQYF.

V and J are TRBV28 and TRBJ2-2; D may match TRBD1 or TRBD2 (6 bases each). The CDR3 runs 17 residues. Germline CDR1 and CDR2: MDHEN and SYDVKM. V was cut by 8 bases and J by 7 bases, with 26 bases left in between. The CDR3, as DNA: TGTGCCAGCTATCCTCTCTGGGGGGCGAGTGAGGACGGGGAGCTGTTTTTT. This gives the protein CASYPLWGASEDGELFF. The variable domain in full, with the rest retrieved from reference TRBV28 and TRBJ2-2, is DVKVTQSSRYLVKRTGEKVFLECVQDMDHENMFWYRQDPGLGLRLIYFSYDVKMKEKGDIPEGYSVSREKKERFSLILESASTNQTSMYLCASYPLWGASEDGELFFGEGSRLTVL.